The clone carrying this T cell receptor (beta chain) was observed a single time. The table came from immunoSEQ multiplex PCR; TCRdb's copy has only in-frame clones and leaves some out. The sample has 150,000 to 200,000 clones, 80% to 95% seen once. This CDR3 has 16 residues. Germline lookup yields CDR1 SQVTM and CDR2 ANQGSEA. Losses at the gene ends were 2 bases for V and 0 bases for J; bases not matched to a gene: 10. The record originates from a study of T cell responses to AZD1222 COVID-19 vaccine. This sequence joins TRBV29-1 and TRBJ2-7; 7 nucleotides line up with TRBD2. Here the sequenced sample was peripheral blood, taken 28 days after the second AZD1222 dose. This receptor was identified in an adult who received the AZD1222 COVID-19 vaccine. The CDR3 protein is CSVELSGTTFSYEQYF. The DNA of the CDR3 is TGCAGCGTTGAACTTTCCGGGACTACCTTCTCCTACGAGCAGTACTTC.